The T cell receptor beta chain described here comes from a study of T cell responses to AZD1222 COVID-19 vaccine. Findings and caveats of the study: Unmutated variant regions are reportedly targeted by nearly half of spike-specific TCRs.

This clone appeared a single time. No antigen is known for it. Assay used: immunoSEQ multiplex PCR; TCRdb lists only in-frame clones, some missing. The sample has about 130,000 clones, 90% seen once. V lost 0 bases to trimming and J lost 1 base, with 3 bases between them. From germline, CDR1 is KGHSH and CDR2 LQKENI. The CDR3 is 13 amino acids. This chain uses TRBV18 with TRBJ1-1; D uncertain. The sample in question was peripheral blood, obtained on day 0 of MenACWY control vaccination. The receptor was isolated from an adult in good health. The CDR3 DNA sequence: TGTGCCAGCTCACCACCAGGGAACACTGAAGCTTTCTTT. Translated, it gives CASSPPGNTEAFF.